The subject of this entry is one T cell receptor beta chain. Its antigen remains unknown. This record comes from a study of CD8+ T cells in alopecia areata. General study findings and limits: Lesional scalp, especially alopecia totalis/universalis, showed higher clonality than normal scalp.

Sequencing relied on a cDNA template that was reverse transcribed from extracted RNA. Clones were read by immunoSEQ multiplex PCR, and TCRdb kept only the in-frame ones, dropping some. The sample lists some 150,000 clones; roughly 50% were seen once. Treatment here: oral pan-JAK inhibitor, 5-10 mg twice daily. V gave up 4 bases and J gave up 3 bases, with 12 bases separating them. Germline values: CDR1 SGDLS, CDR2 YYNGEE. The CDR3 runs 14 residues. The sequence was obtained from a human donor with alopecia areata. Source: CD4+ T cells sorted from blood, taken at approximately week 60, from a patient treated with tofacitinib. The chain has TRBV9 and TRBJ2-3; weak D call: TRBD1 (6 bases). CDR3 sequence reads: CASSPTRGTDTQYF. In nucleotides, the CDR3 is TGTGCCAGCAGCCCTACCAGGGGTACAGATACGCAGTATTTT.